This T cell receptor beta chain is from a study of CD8 T cells in Susac syndrome. Reverse transcription of roughly 0.45 to 1 ug RNA used random hexamers. An immunoSEQ multiplex PCR amplified TCR beta CDR3 over 54 Vbeta and 13 Jbeta. In TCRdb, the immunoSEQ multiplex PCR reads were re-called with MiXCR into one record per CDR3 protein. The data show 170,000 or so distinct CDR3 sequences, with 85% to 95% seen just once and about 0.088% held by the top ten. As concerns this clonotype: Its specificity is not known.

Overall study findings and caveats: As the study acknowledged, the number of individuals in its TCR sequencing and HLA analysis was relatively small.

Germline-derived CDR1 and CDR2 are SGHVS and FQNEAQ. This CDR3 has 14 residues. Trimming removed 5 bases at V and 3 bases at J, with 14 bases between. High-throughput TCR beta sequencing covered peripheral CD8+ and CD4+ T cells. Isolation of CD8+ and CD4+ T cells was performed negatively, whereas enrichment of TEMRA cells was done by FACS. The origin of this receptor is a human donor with multiple sclerosis. The sequenced sample was CD4+ T cells from PBMCs. V and J are TRBV7-8 and TRBJ2-7; D is unresolved. Written as DNA, the CDR3 is TGTGCCAGCAGCCCAGTGGCTCCCGGCTACGAGCAGTACTTC. Translating it yields CASSPVAPGYEQYF. The full variable domain, its missing parts supplied by reference TRBV7-8 and TRBJ2-7, is GAGVSQSPRYKVAKRGQDVALRCDPISGHVSLFWYQQALGQGPEFLTYFQNEAQLDKSGLPSDRFFAERPEGSVSTLKIQRTQQEDSAVYLCASSPVAPGYEQYFGPGTRLTVT.